This TCR beta chain is from a study of shared clonotypes between healthy human individuals. As originally analysed: ImmunoSEQ junction-only sequences lacked quality scores, so their filtering differed. Sequencing used immunoSEQ multiplex PCR; TCRdb keeps in-frame clones, though not all of them. V, J and clone size are those of that table, while D and trimming were read from the DNA. The sample holds around 550,000 clones, around 96% seen once. Positively selected for CCR7, the CD45RO-negative cells used as naive CD8 cells excluded terminally differentiated effector memory CD45RA+ cells. All of the donors resided in Nashville, Tennessee, and each was a Caucasian adult. The sample holds one count of this clone. Its antigen is still unknown. V was cut by 1 base and J by 4 bases, with 20 bases left in between. This CDR3 comprises 18 residues. Germline CDR1 reads SGHTA; CDR2 reads FQGNSA. Study results and limitations: Rarefaction demonstrated incomplete sorted-subset sequencing despite large depth.

V usage is TRBV7-2 and J usage is TRBJ2-1; weak D call: TRBD2 (6 bases). The sequence was obtained from a woman aged 25 to 39 in good health. Material: naive CD8+ T cells sorted from blood. The CDR3 region is CASSLDPRFGGGYNEQFF. CDR3 coding DNA: TGTGCCAGCAGCTTAGACCCCAGGTTCGGCGGAGGGTACAATGAGCAGTTCTTC. Drawing the rest from reference TRBV7-2 and TRBJ2-1, the complete variable domain is GAGVSQSPSNKVTEKGKDVELRCDPISGHTALYWYRQSLGQGLEFLIYFQGNSAPDKSGLPSDRFSAERTGGSVSTLTIQRTQQEDSAVYLCASSLDPRFGGGYNEQFFGPGTRLTVL.